This note documents a single T cell receptor beta chain sequence. Its antigen remains unidentified. The study ran its PCR with 60 Vbeta and 13 Jbeta primers. The repertoire was sequenced with immunoSEQ multiplex PCR; TCRdb's copy has only in-frame clones and lacks some. The sample has approximately 130,000 clones, 75% to 85% seen once. The data are from a study of cytomegalovirus exposure and HLA in healthy donors. As for the study in general: Across around 400 genotyped donors, approximately 81% landed in the Caucasian-associated ancestry cluster.

Overall study results and limits: In a later analysis, CMV-associated beta chains were mostly HLA-associated, it appeared. The study found most TCR sequences rare, yet found some public TCRs in many donors.

The length of the CDR3 is 16 residues. V gave up 1 base and J gave up 4 bases, with 13 bases separating them. Germline V gene sequence: CDR1 SNHLY, CDR2 FYNNEI. This sequence joins TRBV2 and TRBJ2-2; D gene ambiguous. The clonotype comes from a male donor in good health and CMV-seronegative. The sample comprised PBMCs. CDR3 loop: CASSEGGLPLTGELFF. The CDR3 nucleotides read TGTGCCAGCAGTGAAGGAGGTCTACCGCTCACCGGGGAGCTGTTTTTT.